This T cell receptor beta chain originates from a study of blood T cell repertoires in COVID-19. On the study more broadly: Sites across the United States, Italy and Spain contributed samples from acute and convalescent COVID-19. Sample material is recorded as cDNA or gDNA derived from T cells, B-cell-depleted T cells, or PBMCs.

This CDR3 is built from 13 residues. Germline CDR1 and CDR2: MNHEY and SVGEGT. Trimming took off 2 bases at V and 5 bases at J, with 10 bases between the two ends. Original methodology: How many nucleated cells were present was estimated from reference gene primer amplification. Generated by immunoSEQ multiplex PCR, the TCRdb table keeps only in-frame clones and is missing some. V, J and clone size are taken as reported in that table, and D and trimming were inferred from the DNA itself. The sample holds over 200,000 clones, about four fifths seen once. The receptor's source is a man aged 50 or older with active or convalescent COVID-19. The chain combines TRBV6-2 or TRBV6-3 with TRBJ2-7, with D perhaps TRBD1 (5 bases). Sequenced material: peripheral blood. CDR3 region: CASSYPLTDEQYF. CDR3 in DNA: TGTGCCAGCAGTTACCCTCTGACAGACGAGCAGTACTTC.